This T cell receptor (beta chain) was obtained from a study of cytomegalovirus exposure and HLA in healthy donors. Despite likely unrecorded immune exposures, the donors were nominally healthy at the time of sampling. Primers included in the PCR were 60 Vbeta and 13 Jbeta primers. Data came from immunoSEQ multiplex PCR; TCRdb stores just in-frame clones and leaves some out. The sample records 110,000 to 150,000 clones, 82% being singletons. Comment on this clone: The antigen is undetermined.

Trimming at V came to 5 bases and at J to 2 bases, leaving 19 bases not matched to a gene. This CDR3 has 19 residues. Germline loops: CDR1 GTSNPN, CDR2 SVGIG (reference sequence). Study results and limitations: Another analysis was done later, and it associated 16,951 TCR beta sequences with HLA alleles at 0.05 false discovery rate. There were 150 or so TCR beta chains listed as cytomegalovirus-associated. It was reported in a later analysis that an Asian-associated ancestry cluster showed fewer N-insertions than the approximately 690-donor mean.

The receptor comes from a man aged 18 to 29 in good health and CMV-seropositive. The chain is built from TRBV30 and TRBJ1-2; 11 nucleotides line up with TRBD1. Sequenced material: PBMCs. The CDR3 here is CAWGAPAGQGAFWNYGYTF. The CDR3 DNA reads TGTGCCTGGGGAGCCCCAGCAGGACAGGGGGCATTTTGGAACTATGGCTACACCTTC.